This is a list of T cell receptor beta chains from one sample in a study of CD8+CD57+ T cells in acquired aplastic anemia. MiXCR, applied by TCRdb to the reads, yields one record per CDR3 protein. Altogether 450,000 to 600,000 distinct CDR3 sequences are present, around a third being singletons, with the ten largest covering 0.7% to 1%. The sample consisted of sorted CD4+, CD8+, or CD8+CD57+ T cells (not recorded which) from PBMCs. All receptors derive from a human donor with aplastic anemia. Both conserved end residues are part of each CDR3. Fields, in order: CDR3 length, V gene, D gene, clone size, J gene, CDR3 DNA, CDR3 protein. The D gene is left open where the match is weak. Only part of the rows carry a size: once, few, many, or a class if the clone is expanded.

>13|TRBV9|NA|few|TRBJ1-1
TGTGCCAGCAGCCAAGCTGGGACCACTGAAGCTTTCTTT
CASSQAGTTEAFF
>14|TRBV19|NA|many|TRBJ1-6
TGTGCCAGTAGTATAACAACAGTTATATCACCCCTCCACTTT
CASSITTVISPLHF
>14|TRBV2|TRBD1|NA|TRBJ2-1
TGTGCCAGCGCCGGGACAGGGTTCTACAATGAGCAGTTCTTC
CASAGTGFYNEQFF
>15|TRBV20-1|NA|once|TRBJ2-2
TGCAGTGCTAGCGGGCAGGGCCTAGGCACCGGGGAGCTGCTTTTT
CSASGQGLGTGELLF
>16|TRBV20-1|TRBD1|many|TRBJ1-5
TGCAGTGCTAGGGGGGACCGTACAGGGGCAAGGCAGCCCCAGCATTTT
CSARGDRTGARQPQHF
>13|TRBV2|TRBD2|few|TRBJ2-2
TGTGCCAGCAGTCAACTAGCGGGGGGGGAGCTGTTTTTT
CASSQLAGGELFF
>13|TRBV14|NA|many|TRBJ1-2
TGTGCCAGCAGCCAAGAGGGACTATCGGGCTACACCTTC
CASSQEGLSGYTF
>14|TRBV10-3|NA|NA|TRBJ2-1
TGTGCCAGCAGTGAAAATCCAGGCGTCAATGAGCAGTTCTTC
CASSENPGVNEQFF
>14|TRBV7-8|TRBD2|NA|TRBJ2-3
TGTGCCAGCAGGCGTCGGGGGGGCACAGATACGCAGTATTTT
CASRRRGGTDTQYF
>15|TRBV14|NA|few|TRBJ1-6
TGTGCCAGCAGCCAAGCTGGGCTCTATAATTCACCCCTCCACTTT
CASSQAGLYNSPLHF
>13|TRBV20-1|NA|NA|TRBJ2-7
TGCAGTGCTAGAGAAAGGATCCTCGGGGAGCAGTACTTC
CSARERILGEQYF
>16|TRBV13|TRBD1|few|TRBJ1-3
TGTGCCAGCAGCTTACGGTCTGGGACAGGGGGAAACACCATATATTTT
CASSLRSGTGGNTIYF
>19|TRBV15|NA|NA|TRBJ1-5
TGTGCCACCAGCAGAGATCACTTTCAAGGCCACAATAGCAATCAGCCCCAGCATTTT
CATSRDHFQGHNSNQPQHF
>17|TRBV5-1|NA|NA|TRBJ1-4
TGCGCCAGCAGCTTGGCCTCTGGCGGGGCCTTGTGGGAAAAACTGTTTTTT
CASSLASGGALWEKLFF
>14|TRBV5-1|NA|NA|TRBJ1-1
TGCGCCAGCAGGGAGACAGATTTGAACACTGAAGCTTTCTTT
CASRETDLNTEAFF
>14|TRBV5-5|NA|NA|TRBJ1-2
TGTGCCAGCAGCTTGGACCCAGGCTCCACGGGCTACACCTTC
CASSLDPGSTGYTF
>15|TRBV30|TRBD1|NA|TRBJ1-5
TGTGCCTGGAGTGTCGGGACAGGGGGAAATCAGCCCCAGCATTTT
CAWSVGTGGNQPQHF
>13|TRBV6-5|NA|few|TRBJ2-3
TGTGCCAGCAGCCAAGCCTTTTCAGATACGCAGTATTTT
CASSQAFSDTQYF
>13|TRBV5-1|TRBD1|many|TRBJ2-7
TGTGCCAGCAGCTTACAGGGGGCCTACGAGCAGTACTTC
CASSLQGAYEQYF
>15|TRBV7-2|TRBD1|few|TRBJ2-1
TGTGCCAGCAGCGTGGACAGGGACTCTTACAATGAGCAGTTCTTC
CASSVDRDSYNEQFF
>16|TRBV4-3|NA|few|TRBJ1-6
TGCGCCAGCAGCCAAGAAGGCGGGGGAAATGTTTCACCCCTCCACTTT
CASSQEGGGNVSPLHF
>15|TRBV6-1|NA|NA|TRBJ1-6
TGTGCCAGCATAGATATGGAAACGAATAATTCACCCCTCCACTTT
CASIDMETNNSPLHF
>15|TRBV12-3/TRBV12-4|NA|NA|TRBJ2-5
TGTGCCAGCAGAACTCACGCCGTGCGGGAAGAGACCCAGTACTTC
CASRTHAVREETQYF
>12|TRBV7-3|NA|few|TRBJ2-3
TGTGCCAGCAGCTTATTTAGAGATACGCAGTATTTT
CASSLFRDTQYF
>16|TRBV29-1|NA|few|TRBJ2-1
TGCAGCGTGCACCTGTTCGAGGGGTTCTCCTACAATGAGCAGTTCTTC
CSVHLFEGFSYNEQFF
>17|TRBV29-1|NA|NA|TRBJ1-2
TGCAGCGTTGAAAGTGGGGGCCTACCTGGCACTAACTATGGCTACACCTTC
CSVESGGLPGTNYGYTF
>15|TRBV13|NA|NA|TRBJ1-6
TGTGCCAGCAGCGCCTCGACAGGAGCTAATTCACCCCTCCACTTT
CASSASTGANSPLHF